The 6 T cell receptor beta chains given below trace back to one sample, sequenced in a study of blood T cell repertoires in COVID-19. Generated by immunoSEQ multiplex PCR, the TCRdb table keeps only in-frame clones and is missing some. The data contain just over 85,000 clones, 80% to 90% of them seen just once; the ten biggest clones take up approximately 9.3%. Sequencing was carried out using peripheral blood. All receptors come from a man aged 50 to 59 with acute or convalescent COVID-19.

This sequence joins TRBV6-5 and TRBJ2-2; possible D gene TRBD1, 6 bases. Trimming removed 6 bases from V and 2 bases from J, with 13 bases in between. Per germline, CDR1 MNHEY and CDR2 SVGAGI. CDR3 length: 15 amino acids. CDR3 amino acids: CASSLLQGNTGELFF. CDR3 bases: TGTGCCAGCAGCCTTTTACAGGGAAACACCGGGGAGCTGTTTTTT.

The rearrangement joins TRBV30 to TRBJ2-2, with a possible D match to TRBD1 (5 bases). This CDR3 region has 15 residues. The V and J ends lost 4 bases and 0 bases respectively, with 12 bases between them. Germline CDR1 and CDR2: GTSNPN and SVGIG (reference sequence). DNA for the CDR3: TGTGCCTGGACCCACAGGACCCCGAACACCGGGGAGCTGTTTTTT. Its translation is CAWTHRTPNTGELFF. Complete variable domain (other parts from reference TRBV30 and TRBJ2-2): SQTIHQWPATLVQPVGSPLSLECTVEGTSNPNLYWYRQAAGRGLQLLFYSVGIGQISSEVPQNLSASRPQDRQFILSSKKLLLSDSGFYLCAWTHRTPNTGELFFGEGSRLTVL.

V and J are TRBV5-1 and TRBJ2-1, with TRBD2 identical over 7 bases. This CDR3 region has 14 residues. After removal of 0 bases from V and 8 bases from J, the junction contained 5 bases not matched to a gene. The germline CDR1 and CDR2 sequences are SGHRS and YFSETQ. The CDR3 nucleotides are TGCGCCAGCAGCTTGGGACTTCGGGGGGATGAGCAGTTCTTC. Translated, it gives CASSLGLRGDEQFF.

The chain uses TRBV5-1 and TRBJ1-5; D ambiguous. The CDR3 totals 15 residues. The V and J ends lost 4 bases and 0 bases respectively, with 11 bases between them. Germline V gives CDR1 SGHRS, CDR2 YFSETQ. The CDR3 coding sequence is TGCGCCAGCAGCCCAGGTGGAACTAGCAATCAGCCCCAGCATTTT. Translation: CASSPGGTSNQPQHF.

The sample holds a few counts of this clone. The V gene is TRBV10-3, the J gene TRBJ2-3, with a weak D call TRBD2 (7 bases). Germline V gives CDR1 ENHRY, CDR2 SYGVKD. The CDR3 has 14 amino acids. Trimming pared 4 bases from V and 2 bases from J, leaving 10 bases between. In nucleotides, the CDR3 is TGTGCCATCAGTGGAGGGGGGGACACAGATACGCAGTATTTT. Amino acids: CAISGGGDTDTQYF.

The genes are TRBV7-4 and TRBJ2-1; TRBD1 matches at 11 bases. Per germline, CDR1 SGHVT and CDR2 SQSDAQ. This CDR3 is 12 amino acids long. The trim removed 5 bases at V and 15 bases at J, leaving 6 bases unmatched. CDR3 DNA sequence: TGTGCCAGCAGCACCTCCGGGACAGGGGGGTTCTTC. Translated: CASSTSGTGGFF.